This is a list of T cell receptor beta chains from one sample in a study of radiotherapy plus CTLA-4 blockade in lung cancer. Repertoires were generated with immunoSEQ multiplex PCR, while TCRdb's copy carries only in-frame clones and drops some. The sample includes 77,000 or so clones, approximately 73% of them seen just once. The specimen was peripheral blood, collected from a patient treated with radiotherapy plus ipilimumab. These receptors came from a human donor with non-small cell lung cancer whose response to radiotherapy plus ipilimumab could not be evaluated. Both conserved end residues are part of each CDR3. The D gene is left open where the match is weak. The size entry is marked missing in some rows and otherwise reads once, few, many or a size class.

DNA,CDR3,size,length,J,D,V
TGTGCCAGCAGCTTACGACAGGGGCATGCAACTAATGAAAAACTGTTTTTT,CASSLRQGHATNEKLFF,.,17,TRBJ1-4,TRBD1,TRBV5-6
TGCAGCGCCGAAACCGGGCAGGGCTATGGCTACACCTTC,CSAETGQGYGYTF,.,13,TRBJ1-2,.,TRBV29-1
TGTGCCAGCAGATCTCGAGGGGGGGACTACGAGCAGTACTTC,CASRSRGGDYEQYF,once,14,TRBJ2-7,.,TRBV11-3
TGTGCCAGCAGTTCACTAGCTCACGACCTCCATGAGCAGTTCTTC,CASSSLAHDLHEQFF,.,15,TRBJ2-1,.,TRBV6-5
TGCGCCAGCAGCCAAGTCGGCAGGGGGCCGAGAAACATTCAGTACTTC,CASSQVGRGPRNIQYF,.,16,TRBJ2-4,TRBD1,TRBV4-1
TGCGCCAGCAGCCAATCCCGAGATAATTCACCCCTCCACTTT,CASSQSRDNSPLHF,.,14,TRBJ1-6,.,TRBV4-3
TGTGCCAGCGAATTGGGGGGGACCGGGGAGCTGTTTTTT,CASELGGTGELFF,few,13,TRBJ2-2,TRBD2,TRBV2
TGTGCCAGCAGCTTGTTTGGAGCGAACACTGAAGCTTTCTTT,CASSLFGANTEAFF,.,14,TRBJ1-1,.,TRBV11-3
TGTGCCAGCAGTGAAATATGGACAGGGGTGAGCAATCAGCCCCAGCATTTT,CASSEIWTGVSNQPQHF,.,17,TRBJ1-5,TRBD1,TRBV6-1
TGTGCCAGCAGAGGGACAGGGGGGACTGAAGCTTTCTTT,CASRGTGGTEAFF,.,13,TRBJ1-1,TRBD1,TRBV27
TGTGCCAGCAGCGCGGACAGGGGGCGCTACAATGAGCAGTTCTTC,CASSADRGRYNEQFF,.,15,TRBJ2-1,TRBD1,TRBV7-3
TGTGCCAGCAGCCTGAGTTTTAATCAGCCCCAGCATTTT,CASSLSFNQPQHF,once,13,TRBJ1-5,.,TRBV11-3
TGTGCCAGCAGCCTACCGATCTTCTATGGCTACACCTTC,CASSLPIFYGYTF,.,13,TRBJ1-2,.,TRBV7-3
TGTGCCAGCTCAACCGGACAGCACTACGAGCAGTACTTC,CASSTGQHYEQYF,once,13,TRBJ2-7,.,TRBV18
TGTGCCAGCAGCTTCTTTTCCGGGACTAGCGGGGGCCAAGAGACCCAGTACTTC,CASSFFSGTSGGQETQYF,.,18,TRBJ2-5,TRBD2,TRBV2
TGTGCCAGCAGCGTCCTCGGGACAGGACCCTACGAGCAGTACTTC,CASSVLGTGPYEQYF,.,15,TRBJ2-7,TRBD1,TRBV9
TGTGCCAGCAGTGAAGGGGGGACAGGGGGCCGGGATTCACCCCTCCACTTT,CASSEGGTGGRDSPLHF,.,17,TRBJ1-6,TRBD1,TRBV6-1
TGTGCCAGCTTGCGGGACAGGAACACTGAAGCTTTCTTT,CASLRDRNTEAFF,few,13,TRBJ1-1,TRBD1,TRBV28